The following is a T cell receptor beta chain sequence with its context. This clonotype was picked up one time. Its target antigen remains unknown. This may stem from a read error, because a much larger clone lies one nucleotide away. The donors were 40 or so Caucasian individuals from Russia, aged roughly 6 to 90 years, who were systemically healthy. Approximately 10 milliliters of peripheral blood were collected from each donor into EDTA-treated Vacutainer tubes. Ficoll-Paque density-gradient centrifugation was used to isolate PBMCs, with at least 7 million per sample. Total RNA, at least 6 micrograms per sample, was extracted from PBMCs with Trizol reagent. Naive CD45RAhigh/CD27high T cell percentages were measured by flow cytometry on a PBMC aliquot from every donor. The data belong to a study of blood T cells in healthy people across ages (dated by TCRdb to between 2015 and 2016). About the investigation overall: In model experiments, template switching captured about one uniquely barcoded TCR beta cDNA molecule for every two T cells. To track age-related changes in TCR beta repertoire diversity, the study relied on deep sequencing normalized with unique cDNA molecular identifiers. The study analyzed two additional independent replicas of 1 million unique cDNA reads from the same blood draw for two donors, one aged 18 to 29 and one aged 80 or older. To avoid experimental bias, donors of different ages were spread randomly across the sequencing lanes. Four age groups were formed from the donors: young (average about 17 years), middle-aged (roughly 38), aged (approximately 60) and long-lived (about 80). Study-wide findings and limitations: Compared with the aged group, the long-lived group had more naive CD4+ T cells, fewer expanded clones and increased TCR diversity, a pattern suggesting age selection. Observed TCR beta diversity per million T cells fell roughly linearly with age, and a significant reduction was already apparent by age around 36. Because the CMV infection status of the donors was unknown, age-related changes in expanded clonotypes may potentially have been confounded. There was a strong correlation between observed TCR beta diversity and the percentage of naive T cells measured by flow cytometry. Estimates of total diversity based on one million sequenced T cells were regarded as lower bounds and as underestimates. Since profiling was done on bulk unsorted PBMCs, naive and antigen-experienced compartments could not be conclusively compared.

V gives up 11 bases and J gives up 13 bases, and the segment between their germline ends measures 12 bases. CDR1 and CDR2 are drawn from the germline V gene: SNHLY, FYNNEI. The CDR3 runs 9 amino acids, cysteine and phenylalanine included. Only the CDR3 region is kept as DNA, spanning 27 bases read in frame from base 1. Library generation was performed with 5' RACE. The sequencer was an Illumina HiSeq 2500. A second PCR of roughly 7 to 11 cycles was performed with a sample-barcoded 5' primer and a J-beta primer mix. A unique molecular identifier was introduced onto each TCR beta cDNA molecule by a template-switch 5' adaptor carrying 12 random nucleotides. At least 2.5 million CDR3-containing paired-end reads were obtained from each sample. First-strand cDNA was synthesized from all RNA with the Mint cDNA synthesis kit, primed by a TRBC-specific oligonucleotide. Following uracil-DNA glycosylase treatment, all cDNA underwent a first 18-cycle PCR with the universal primers M1SS and BC2_uni_R. Per the authors' processing: Each sample was normalized by randomly selecting 1 million high-quality reads, each carrying a distinct molecular identifier. Reads sharing molecular identifiers were discarded rather than binned into consensus sequences. MiTCR, with a Q25 quality threshold and the strictest error-elimination algorithm, was used for CDR3 identification, clonotype clustering and error correction. A nonparametric unseen species model with Euler transformation was used to estimate a lower bound on total TCR beta diversity. The raw public data were reprocessed by TCRdb itself: fastp quality trimming at Q25, MiXCR clonotype calling, in-frame beta chains only. Each CDR3 protein gets just one entry, which takes the most common genes and DNA from the rows behind it. These V and J calls rely on TCRdb rather than the paper's analysis. The sample table holds 600,000 to 800,000 distinct CDR3 sequences, of which 52% were seen once. About 13% of the sample is taken by the ten largest.

The sequence is built from TRBV2 and TRBJ2-1; the D gene cannot be resolved reliably. The source is a woman older than 75 in good health. Sequencing used blood. CDR3 loop: CACGETQFF. The DNA sequence is as follows: TGTGCCTGCGGCGAGACCCAGTTCTTC. Reference TRBV2 and TRBJ2-1 genes cover what lies past the CDR3, so the full variable domain is EPEVTQTPSHQVTQMGQEVILRCVPISNHLYFYWYRQILGQKVEFLVSFYNNEISEKSEIFDDQFSVERPDGSNFTLKIRSTKLEDSAMYFCACGETQFFGPGTRLTVL.